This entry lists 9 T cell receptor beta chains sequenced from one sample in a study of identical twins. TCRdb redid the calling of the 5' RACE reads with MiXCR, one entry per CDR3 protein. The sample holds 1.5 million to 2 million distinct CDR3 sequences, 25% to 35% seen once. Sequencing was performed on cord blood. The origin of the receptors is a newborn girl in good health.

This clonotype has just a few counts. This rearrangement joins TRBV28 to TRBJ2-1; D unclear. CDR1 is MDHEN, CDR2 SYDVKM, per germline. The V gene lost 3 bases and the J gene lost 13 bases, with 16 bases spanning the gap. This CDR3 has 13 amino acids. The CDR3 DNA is TGTGCCAGCAGTTTGACCAGGCCCAAAAGACAGTTCTTC. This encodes CASSLTRPKRQFF.

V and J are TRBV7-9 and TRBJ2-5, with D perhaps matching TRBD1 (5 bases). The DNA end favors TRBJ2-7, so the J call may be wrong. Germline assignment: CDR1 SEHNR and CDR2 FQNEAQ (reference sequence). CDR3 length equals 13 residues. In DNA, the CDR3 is TGTGCCAGCAGCCCCAAGACAGCATACGAGCAGTACTTC. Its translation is CASSPKTAYEQYF.

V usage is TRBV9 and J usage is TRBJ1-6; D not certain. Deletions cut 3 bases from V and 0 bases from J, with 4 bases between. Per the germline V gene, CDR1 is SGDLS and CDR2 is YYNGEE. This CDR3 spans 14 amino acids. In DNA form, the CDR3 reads TGTGCCAGCAGCGGACGCTCCTATAATTCACCCCTCCACTTT. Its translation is CASSGRSYNSPLHF.

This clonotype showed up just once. This chain's CDR3 is CASTLIIAANTGELFF. CDR3 nucleotides: TGTGCCAGCACCCTTATTATAGCAGCGAACACCGGGGAGCTGTTTTTT. The V and J genes are TRBV11-2 and TRBJ2-2, with D uncertain. V lost 7 bases and J 0 bases, leaving 15 bases between the germline ends. CDR3 size: 16 residues. Germline CDR1 SGHAT, CDR2 FQNNGV.

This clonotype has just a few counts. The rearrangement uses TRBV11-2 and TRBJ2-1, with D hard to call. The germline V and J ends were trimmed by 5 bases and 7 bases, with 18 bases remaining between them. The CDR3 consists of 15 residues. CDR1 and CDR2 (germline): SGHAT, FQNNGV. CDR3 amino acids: CASSPIKGAGNEQFF. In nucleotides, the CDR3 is TGTGCCAGCAGCCCCATTAAGGGCGCAGGAAATGAGCAGTTCTTC.

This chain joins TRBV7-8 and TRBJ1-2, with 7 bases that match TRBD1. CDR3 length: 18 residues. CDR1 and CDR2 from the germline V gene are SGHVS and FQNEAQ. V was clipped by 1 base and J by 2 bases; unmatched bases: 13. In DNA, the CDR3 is TGTGCCAGCAGCTTAGTAAGGACGGGACAGTCGAACAACTATGGCTACACCTTC. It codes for CASSLVRTGQSNNYGYTF.

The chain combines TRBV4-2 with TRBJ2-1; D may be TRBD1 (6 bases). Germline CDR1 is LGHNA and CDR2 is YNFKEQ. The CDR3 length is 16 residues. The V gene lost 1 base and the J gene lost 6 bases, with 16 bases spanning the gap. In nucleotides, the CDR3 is TGTGCCAGCAGCCAAGGTGGGCAGGGGTTTCGCAATGAGCAGTTCTTC. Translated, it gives CASSQGGQGFRNEQFF.

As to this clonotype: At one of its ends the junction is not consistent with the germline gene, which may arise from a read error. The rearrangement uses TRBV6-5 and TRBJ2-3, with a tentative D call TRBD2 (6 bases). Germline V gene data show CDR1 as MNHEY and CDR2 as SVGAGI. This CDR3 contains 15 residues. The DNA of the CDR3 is TGTGCCAGCATTTACTCAAGGATGCGGGGAGATACGCAGTATTTT. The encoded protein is CASIYSRMRGDTQYF.

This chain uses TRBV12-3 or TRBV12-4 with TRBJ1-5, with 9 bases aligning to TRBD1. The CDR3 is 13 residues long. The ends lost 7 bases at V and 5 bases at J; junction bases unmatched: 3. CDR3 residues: CASKQGADQPQHF. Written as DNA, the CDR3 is TGTGCCAGCAAACAGGGGGCGGATCAGCCCCAGCATTTT.